What follows are 19 T cell receptor beta chains derived from one specimen sequenced in a study of post-analysis software for immune sequencing data. Overall study findings and caveats: With TRBV5-6, TRBV5-1 and TRBV20-1 included, about five TRBV segments were more frequent in patients than in controls.

Their antigens remain unidentified. The library was made from cDNA and included unique molecular identifiers. MiXCR, applied by TCRdb to the PCR reads, yields one record per CDR3 protein. The table records a few hundred thousand distinct CDR3 sequences, roughly 35% of them present only once. Sequenced input: blood. Receptors originate from a girl between 10 and 17 years old with multiple sclerosis.

This clonotype was recorded a few times. J is TRBJ2-7 and V is TRBV20-1, with 7 nucleotides matching TRBD2. Germline lookup yields CDR1 DFQATT and CDR2 SNEGSKA (reference sequence). V lost 4 bases, J lost 3 bases, and 3 bases stayed unmatched. This CDR3 is 12 amino acids long. This chain's CDR3 is CSANWEGYEQYF. CDR3 coding DNA: TGCAGTGCTAATTGGGAGGGCTACGAGCAGTACTTC.

A few counts support this clonotype. J is TRBJ1-2 and V is TRBV12-3 or TRBV12-4; D not resolved. The CDR3 is 13 amino acids. The V end lost 6 bases, the J end lost 4 bases, and 12 bases lay between the germline ends. CDR3 protein: CASSSRVGYGYTF. The CDR3 bases are TGTGCCAGCAGCTCCCGGGTTGGCTATGGCTACACCTTC.

This rearrangement joins TRBV7-3 to TRBJ2-7; D may be TRBD2 (5 bases). Trimming shortened V by 5 bases and J by 12 bases, and 20 bases separated the two germline ends. This CDR3 has 13 residues. Germline V gene lookup returns CDR1 SGHTA and CDR2 FQGTGA. CDR3 sequence reads: CASSLIGSKALYF. CDR3 in DNA: TGTGCCAGCAGCCTCATAGGGAGTAAGGCCTTGTACTTC.

This clonotype was detected only a few times. This chain joins TRBV20-1 and TRBJ1-1; D unclear. The CDR3 totals 13 residues. Germline-derived CDR1 and CDR2 are DFQATT and SNEGSKA (reference sequence). V lost 5 bases and J 7 bases, leaving 17 bases between the germline ends. DNA for the CDR3: TGCAGTGCTGCTCCGGGCCCGTTAAATGAAGCTTTCTTT. It yields the protein CSAAPGPLNEAFF.

This clonotype was counted a few times. The V and J genes are TRBV6-5 and TRBJ1-1; 8 nucleotides agree with TRBD1. The germline V gene encodes CDR1 MNHEY and CDR2 SVGAGI. The length of the CDR3 is 18 residues. V gave up 0 bases and J gave up 3 bases; unmatched junction bases: 12. The CDR3 sequence: CASSYSRGGTGVDTEAFF. DNA for the CDR3: TGTGCCAGCAGTTACTCAAGAGGAGGGACAGGAGTTGACACTGAAGCTTTCTTT.

J is TRBJ2-4 and V is TRBV7-9; 11 bases line up with TRBD1. CDR1 is SEHNR, CDR2 FQNEAQ, per germline (reference sequence). The CDR3 length is 17 residues. V was pared by 6 bases and J by 1 base, with 8 bases of the junction left unmatched. CDR3 in amino acids: CASSTAGQGAAKNIQYF. CDR3 DNA sequence: TGTGCCAGCAGTACCGCCGGACAGGGGGCGGCCAAAAACATTCAGTACTTC.

About this clonotype itself: A clone one base away is much larger, so this may be a read error. CDR3 sequence reads: CASSQSAEETRYF. In nucleotides, the CDR3 is TGTGCCAGCAGCCAAAGCGCGGAAGAGACCCGGTACTTC. This chain uses TRBV7-3 with TRBJ2-5; D is unclear. Per germline, CDR1 SGHTA and CDR2 FQGTGA. This CDR3 spans 13 amino acids.

V gene TRBV7-9 combines with J gene TRBJ2-7; perhaps D is TRBD1 or TRBD2 (6 bases each). CDR1 SEHNR and CDR2 FQNEAQ come from the germline V gene (reference sequence). CDR3 length: 16 amino acids. The V gene lost 5 bases and the J gene lost 3 bases, with 20 bases spanning the gap. The CDR3 protein is CASSKKEGGKYYEQYF. The CDR3 nucleotides are TGTGCCAGCAGCAAAAAGGAGGGGGGAAAGTACTACGAGCAGTACTTC.

The gene calls are TRBV2 and TRBJ2-3, with D perhaps given as TRBD1 or TRBD2 (5 bases each). V was trimmed by 5 bases and J by 3 bases, leaving 12 bases between them. Germline V gene data show CDR1 as SNHLY and CDR2 as FYNNEI. The CDR3 loop spans 14 amino acids. This CDR3 is CASSIQEATDTQYF. In DNA form, the CDR3 reads TGTGCCAGCAGTATACAGGAGGCAACAGATACGCAGTATTTT.

The chain uses TRBV27 and TRBJ2-1, with a possible D match to TRBD1 (5 bases). The germline CDR1 and CDR2 sequences are MNHEY and SMNVEV (reference sequence). The CDR3 spans 14 residues. The V and J ends lost 2 bases and 8 bases respectively, with 13 bases between them. The CDR3 loop reads CASSLKRGLYEQFF. The CDR3 DNA is TGTGCCAGCAGTTTAAAAAGGGGTCTGTATGAGCAGTTCTTC.

The table lists this clonotype with a few counts. The rearrangement uses TRBV12-3 or TRBV12-4 and TRBJ1-2; TRBD1 might be the D (5 bases). V gave up 4 bases and J gave up 1 base, with 16 bases separating them. This CDR3 contains 16 residues. In DNA, the CDR3 is TGTGCCAGCAGTTCATCCCCGGGACGGATTAACTATGGCTACACCTTC. As protein: CASSSSPGRINYGYTF.

The chain has TRBV7-9 and TRBJ1-5, with a possible D match to TRBD1 (6 bases). V lost 1 base and J 0 bases, leaving 16 bases between the germline ends. This CDR3 has 18 residues. Germline V gene data show CDR1 as SEHNR and CDR2 as FQNEAQ (reference sequence). Here the CDR3 DNA reads TGTGCCAGCAGCTTAGATGGCAGGGGAGGGGATAGCAATCAGCCCCAGCATTTT. It yields the protein CASSLDGRGGDSNQPQHF.

The V gene is TRBV4-1, the J gene TRBJ1-5, with TRBD1 as a possible D gene (6 bases). Looked up from germline, CDR1 is MGHRA and CDR2 is YSYEKL. The ends were cut back, 3 bases at V and 5 bases at J, with 14 bases in the middle. The CDR3 is 15 amino acids. CDR3 region: CASSQSTGPDQPQHF. In nucleotides, the CDR3 is TGCGCCAGCAGCCAGTCCACAGGGCCCGATCAGCCCCAGCATTTT.

The V gene is TRBV6-1, the J gene TRBJ2-1; possibly TRBD1 or TRBD2 for D (5 bases each). V was shortened by 6 bases and J by 8 bases, with 14 bases between the two germline ends. The germline gives CDR1 MNHNS, CDR2 SASEGT. The CDR3 is made up of 13 amino acids. Written as DNA, the CDR3 is TGTGCCAGCAGGGAAACTGGGGGTTATGAGCAGTTCTTC. Translating it yields CASRETGGYEQFF.

V and J are TRBV3-1 and TRBJ2-5; 15 bases are shared with TRBD2. The CDR3 totals 17 residues. Per the germline V gene, CDR1 is LGHDT and CDR2 is YNNKEL (reference sequence). Trimming removed 4 bases from V and 2 bases from J; junction bases left unmatched: 5. CDR3 in amino acids: CASSRGLAGGPQETQYF. CDR3 nucleotide sequence: TGTGCCAGCAGCCGAGGACTAGCGGGGGGGCCACAAGAGACCCAGTACTTC.

The chain is built from TRBV6-1 and TRBJ2-5, with D possibly matching TRBD1 (6 bases). The J call is doubtful: the DNA matches TRBJ2-7 better. From germline, CDR1 is MNHNS and CDR2 SASEGT. CDR3 length: 13 amino acids. The CDR3 DNA sequence: TGTGCCAGCAGTTATGGACAGAACTACGAGCAGTACTTC. Protein product: CASSYGQNYEQYF.

The chain recombines TRBV12-3 or TRBV12-4 with TRBJ1-5; D might be TRBD1 (5 bases). The V and J ends lost 7 bases and 5 bases respectively, with 12 bases between them. The length of the CDR3 is 13 residues. The CDR3 bases are TGTGCCAGCACCAGGGATTCGGATCAGCCCCAGCATTTT. Protein product: CASTRDSDQPQHF.

This clonotype occurred a few times. The chain couples TRBV29-1 to TRBJ1-1; the D is unclear. CDR3 length: 10 amino acids. Germline values: CDR1 SQVTM, CDR2 ANQGSEA. Trimming took off 0 bases at V and 5 bases at J, with 1 base between the two ends. The CDR3 DNA sequence: TGCAGCGTTGAAGATACTGAAGCTTTCTTT. As protein: CSVEDTEAFF.

The V call is TRBV5-1, the J call TRBJ2-1; 8 bases are shared with TRBD2. CDR1 and CDR2 (germline): SGHRS, YFSETQ. With 4 bases clipped from V and 0 bases from J, the junction kept 6 bases outside the gene matches. The CDR3 loop spans 16 amino acids. Here the CDR3 reads CASSPGGLSSYNEQFF. CDR3 DNA sequence: TGCGCCAGCAGCCCGGGGGGGCTGAGCTCCTACAATGAGCAGTTCTTC. Full variable domain (remainder filled in from reference TRBV5-1 and TRBJ2-1): KAGVTQTPRYLIKTRGQQVTLSCSPISGHRSVSWYQQTPGQGLQFLFEYFSETQRNKGNFPGRFSGRQFSNSRSEMNVSTLELGDSALYLCASSPGGLSSYNEQFFGPGTRLTVL.